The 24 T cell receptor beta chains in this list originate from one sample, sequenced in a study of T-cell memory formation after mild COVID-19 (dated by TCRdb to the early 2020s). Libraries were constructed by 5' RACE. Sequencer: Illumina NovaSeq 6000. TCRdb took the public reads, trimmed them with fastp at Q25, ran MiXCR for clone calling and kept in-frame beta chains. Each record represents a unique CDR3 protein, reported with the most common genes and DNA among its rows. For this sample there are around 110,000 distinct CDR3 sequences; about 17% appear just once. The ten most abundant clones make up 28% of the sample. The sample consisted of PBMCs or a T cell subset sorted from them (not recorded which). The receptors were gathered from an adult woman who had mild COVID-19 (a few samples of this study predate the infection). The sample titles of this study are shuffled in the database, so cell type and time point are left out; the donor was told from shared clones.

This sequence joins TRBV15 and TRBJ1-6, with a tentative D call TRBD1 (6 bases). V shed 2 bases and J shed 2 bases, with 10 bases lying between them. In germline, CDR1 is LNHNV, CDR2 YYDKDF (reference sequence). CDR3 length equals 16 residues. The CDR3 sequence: CATSRTRGTYNSPLHF. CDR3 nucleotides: TGTGCCACCAGCAGAACCAGGGGCACCTATAATTCACCCCTCCACTTT.

Here the CDR3 DNA reads TGTGCCAGCAGTACCGGGACAGGATATCAGCCCCAGCATTTT. Translated: CASSTGTGYQPQHF. The rearrangement uses TRBV6-2 or TRBV6-3 and TRBJ1-5; 8 positions agree with TRBD1. Germline CDR1 reads MNHEY; CDR2 reads SVGEGT. V gave up 5 bases and J gave up 5 bases; unmatched junction bases: 5. The CDR3 loop spans 14 amino acids.

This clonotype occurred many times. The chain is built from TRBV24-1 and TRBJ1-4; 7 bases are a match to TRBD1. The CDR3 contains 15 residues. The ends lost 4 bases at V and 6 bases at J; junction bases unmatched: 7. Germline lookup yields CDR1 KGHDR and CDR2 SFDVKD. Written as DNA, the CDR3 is TGTGCCACCAGTGAAAGACAGGGAGCCGATGAAAAACTGTTTTTT. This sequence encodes CATSERQGADEKLFF.

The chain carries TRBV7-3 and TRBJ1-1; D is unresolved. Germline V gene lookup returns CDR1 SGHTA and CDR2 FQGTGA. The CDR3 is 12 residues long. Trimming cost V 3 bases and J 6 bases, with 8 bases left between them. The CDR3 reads CASSFGEAEAFF. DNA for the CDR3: TGTGCCAGCAGCTTCGGGGAAGCTGAAGCTTTCTTT.

Here the CDR3 reads CSVDPGQGYEQYF. CDR3 sequence (DNA): TGCAGCGTTGACCCGGGACAGGGCTACGAGCAGTACTTC. V and J are TRBV29-1 and TRBJ2-7; 9 bases fit TRBD1. CDR3 length: 13 amino acids. The ends lost 3 bases at V and 3 bases at J; junction bases unmatched: 3. In germline, CDR1 is SQVTM, CDR2 ANQGSEA.

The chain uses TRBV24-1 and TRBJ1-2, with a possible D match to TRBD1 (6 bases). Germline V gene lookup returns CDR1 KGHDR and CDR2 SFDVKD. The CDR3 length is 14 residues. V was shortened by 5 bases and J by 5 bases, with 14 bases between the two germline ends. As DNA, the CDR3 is TGTGCCACCAGTGGACGAGGGGGGGAGTATGGCTACACCTTC. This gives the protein CATSGRGGEYGYTF.

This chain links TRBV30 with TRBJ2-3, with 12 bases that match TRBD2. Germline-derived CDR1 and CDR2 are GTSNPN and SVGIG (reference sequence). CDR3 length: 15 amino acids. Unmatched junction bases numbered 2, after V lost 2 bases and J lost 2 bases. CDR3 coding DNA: TGTGCCTGGAGTACTAGCGGGAGGCCCACAGATACGCAGTATTTT. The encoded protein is CAWSTSGRPTDTQYF.

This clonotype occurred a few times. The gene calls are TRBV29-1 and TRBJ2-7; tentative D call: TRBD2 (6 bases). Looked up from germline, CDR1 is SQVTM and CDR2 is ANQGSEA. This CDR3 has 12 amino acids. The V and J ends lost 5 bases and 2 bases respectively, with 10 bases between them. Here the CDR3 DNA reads TGCAGCGTTCGGGGGTCTGCCTACGAGCAGTACTTC. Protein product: CSVRGSAYEQYF.

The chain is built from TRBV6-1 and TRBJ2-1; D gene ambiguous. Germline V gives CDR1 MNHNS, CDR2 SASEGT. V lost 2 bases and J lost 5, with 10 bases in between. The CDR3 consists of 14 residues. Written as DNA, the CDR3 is TGTGCCAGCAGTGAATCGGTACCGAACAATGAGCAGTTCTTC. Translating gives CASSESVPNNEQFF.

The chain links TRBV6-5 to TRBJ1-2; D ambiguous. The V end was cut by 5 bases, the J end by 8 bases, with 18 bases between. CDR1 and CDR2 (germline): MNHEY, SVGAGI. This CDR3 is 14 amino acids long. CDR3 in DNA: TGTGCCAGCAGTGCCTCCGGCCCCGTGGGCGGCTACACCTTC. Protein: CASSASGPVGGYTF.

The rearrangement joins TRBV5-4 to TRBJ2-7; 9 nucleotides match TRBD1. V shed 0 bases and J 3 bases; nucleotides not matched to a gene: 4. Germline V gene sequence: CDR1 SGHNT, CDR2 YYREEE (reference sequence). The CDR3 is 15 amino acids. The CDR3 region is CASSLEWTGDYEQYF. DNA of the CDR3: TGTGCCAGCAGCTTGGAATGGACAGGGGACTACGAGCAGTACTTC.

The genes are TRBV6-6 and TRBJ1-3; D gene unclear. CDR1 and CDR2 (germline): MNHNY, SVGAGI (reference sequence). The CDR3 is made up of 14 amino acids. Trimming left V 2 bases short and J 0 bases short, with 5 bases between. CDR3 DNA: TGTGCCAGCAGTTACAGTGACTCTGGAAACACCATATATTTT. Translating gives CASSYSDSGNTIYF.

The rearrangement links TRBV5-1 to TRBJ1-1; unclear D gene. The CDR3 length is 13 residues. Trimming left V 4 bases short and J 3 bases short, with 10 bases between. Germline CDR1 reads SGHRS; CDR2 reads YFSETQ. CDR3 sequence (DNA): TGCGCCAGCAGCCCAGCAAGGTACACTGAAGCTTTCTTT. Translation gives CASSPARYTEAFF.

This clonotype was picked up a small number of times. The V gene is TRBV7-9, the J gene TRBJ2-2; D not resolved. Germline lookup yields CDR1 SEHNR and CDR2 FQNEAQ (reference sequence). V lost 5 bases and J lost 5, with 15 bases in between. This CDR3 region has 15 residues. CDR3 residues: CASSPVGWSTGELFF. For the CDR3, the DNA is TGTGCCAGCAGCCCAGTGGGGTGGTCGACCGGGGAGCTGTTTTTT.

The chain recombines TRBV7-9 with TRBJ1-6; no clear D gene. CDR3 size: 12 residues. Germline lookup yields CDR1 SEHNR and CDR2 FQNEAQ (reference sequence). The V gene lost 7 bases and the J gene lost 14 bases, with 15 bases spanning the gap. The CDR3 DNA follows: TGTGCCAGCAAGAGCCCGGAGCTGACCCTCCACTTT. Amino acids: CASKSPELTLHF.

CDR3 loop: CATRAGGGPYNEQFF. The CDR3 DNA reads as TGTGCCACTCGTGCGGGCGGGGGCCCCTACAATGAGCAGTTCTTC. V gene TRBV15 combines with J gene TRBJ2-1; tentatively, D is TRBD2 (7 bases). Between the trimmed V and J ends, which lost 9 bases and 2 bases, there was a span of 17 bases. CDR3 length: 15 amino acids. Per germline, CDR1 LNHNV and CDR2 YYDKDF (reference sequence).

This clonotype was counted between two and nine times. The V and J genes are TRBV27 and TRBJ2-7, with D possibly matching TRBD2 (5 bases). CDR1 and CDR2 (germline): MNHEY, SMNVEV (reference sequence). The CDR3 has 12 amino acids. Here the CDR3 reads CASGLSGGEQYF. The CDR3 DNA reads TGTGCTTCCGGCCTCTCGGGCGGGGAGCAGTACTTC.

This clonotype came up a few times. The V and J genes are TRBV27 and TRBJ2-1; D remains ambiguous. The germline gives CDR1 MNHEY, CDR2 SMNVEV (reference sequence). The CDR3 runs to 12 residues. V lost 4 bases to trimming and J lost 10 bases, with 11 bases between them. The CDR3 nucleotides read TGTGCCAGCAGTTCAACTGTCGGGGAGCAGTTCTTC. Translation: CASSSTVGEQFF.

Here the CDR3 DNA reads TGTGCCAGCAGCCTTGGACAGGGAGGCGAGCAGTACTTC. As protein: CASSLGQGGEQYF. This chain links TRBV6-5 with TRBJ2-7; TRBD1 aligns across 8 bases. Germline V gives CDR1 MNHEY, CDR2 SVGAGI. The ends lost 6 bases at V and 6 bases at J; junction bases unmatched: 7. The CDR3 length is 13 residues.

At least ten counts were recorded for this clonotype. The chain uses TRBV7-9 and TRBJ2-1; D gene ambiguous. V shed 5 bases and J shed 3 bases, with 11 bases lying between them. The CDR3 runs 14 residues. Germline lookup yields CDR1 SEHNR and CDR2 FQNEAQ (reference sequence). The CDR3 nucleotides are TGTGCCAGCAGCGCCCCAATCGGCTACAATGAGCAGTTCTTC. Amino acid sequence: CASSAPIGYNEQFF.

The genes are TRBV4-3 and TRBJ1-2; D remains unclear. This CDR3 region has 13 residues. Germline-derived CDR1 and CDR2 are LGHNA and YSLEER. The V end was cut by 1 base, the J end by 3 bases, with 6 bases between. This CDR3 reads CASSQVAYYGYTF. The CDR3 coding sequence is TGCGCCAGCAGCCAAGTTGCTTACTATGGCTACACCTTC.

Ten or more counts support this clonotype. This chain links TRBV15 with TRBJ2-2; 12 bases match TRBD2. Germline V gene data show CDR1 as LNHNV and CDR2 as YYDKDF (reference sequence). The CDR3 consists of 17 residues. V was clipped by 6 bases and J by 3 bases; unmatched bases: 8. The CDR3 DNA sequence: TGTGCCACCAGTACGACTAGCGGGAGTCTATACACCGGGGAGCTGTTTTTT. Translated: CATSTTSGSLYTGELFF.

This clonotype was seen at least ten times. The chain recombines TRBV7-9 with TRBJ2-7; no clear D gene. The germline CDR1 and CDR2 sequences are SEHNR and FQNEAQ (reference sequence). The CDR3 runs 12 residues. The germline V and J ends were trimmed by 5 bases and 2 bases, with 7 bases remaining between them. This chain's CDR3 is CASSLSPYEQYF. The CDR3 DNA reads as TGTGCCAGCAGCCTGAGCCCCTACGAGCAGTACTTC.

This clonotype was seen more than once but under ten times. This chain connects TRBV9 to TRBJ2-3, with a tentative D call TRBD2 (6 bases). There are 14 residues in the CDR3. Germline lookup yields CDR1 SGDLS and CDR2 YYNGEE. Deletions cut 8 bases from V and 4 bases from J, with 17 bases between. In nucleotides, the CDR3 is TGTGCCAGGGCAGCTGGGGAGGCATCAGATACGCAGTATTTT. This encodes CARAAGEASDTQYF.